This T cell receptor beta chain emerged from a study of beta chain features in type 1 diabetes. V was clipped by 3 bases and J by 9 bases, with 11 bases between them. Germline values: CDR1 GTSNPN, CDR2 SVGIG (reference sequence). The CDR3 loop spans 11 amino acids. TCRB transcripts that were expressed got sequenced, as all of the isolated RNA had been reverse transcribed. The protocol was immunoSEQ multiplex PCR, while the TCRdb copy is restricted to in-frame clones and leaves out a portion. In the table there are hundreds of thousands of clones, 15% to 17% of which are singletons. The receptor comes from a man between 18 and 29 years old in good health. Sequencing was done on a sample of naive CD4+ T cells from blood. The chain carries TRBV30 and TRBJ1-1; D gene uncertain. CDR3 sequence: CAWSLPGKAFF. The CDR3 DNA reads TGTGCCTGGAGCCTCCCCGGAAAAGCTTTCTTT.